Shown below are 8 T cell receptor beta chains from a single sample sequenced in a study of blood T cell repertoires in COVID-19. TCRdb's table, derived via immunoSEQ multiplex PCR, lists solely in-frame clones and lacks some. The table lists around 190,000 clones, 75% to 85% of them singletons. Sequencing was done on a sample of peripheral blood. These receptors were taken from a human donor in a cohort sampled during active COVID-19.

The genes are TRBV5-1 and TRBJ2-3; TRBD1 matches at 9 bases. The V gene end was trimmed by 4 bases and the J gene end by 1 base; junction bases not matched to a gene: 1. The CDR3 length is 14 residues. Germline values: CDR1 SGHRS, CDR2 YFSETQ. The CDR3 is CASSRDRGTDTQYF. The CDR3 region has the DNA TGCGCCAGCAGCAGGGACAGGGGCACAGATACGCAGTATTTT.

The chain is built from TRBV6-2 or TRBV6-3 and TRBJ2-3; 15 bases agree with TRBD2. The trim removed 5 bases at V and 5 bases at J, leaving 2 bases unmatched. The CDR3 spans 15 residues. Germline CDR1 MNHEY, CDR2 SVGEGT. The CDR3 spells CASSGTSGRRDTQYF. CDR3 nucleotides: TGTGCCAGCAGTGGGACTAGCGGGAGGAGAGATACGCAGTATTTT.

The rearrangement links TRBV19 to TRBJ1-2, with TRBD1 identical over 8 bases. The CDR3 sequence is 17 residues long. Trimming took 7 bases from V and 8 from J; bases not matched to a gene: 21. Germline loops: CDR1 LNHDA, CDR2 SQIVND (reference sequence). The CDR3 region has the DNA TGTGCCAGTATTCCGGTGGGACAGGAAGGATTCTATGGCGGCTACACCTTC. It translates to CASIPVGQEGFYGGYTF.

V gene TRBV6-1 combines with J gene TRBJ2-7; 9 bases fit TRBD1. This CDR3 region has 15 residues. Germline-derived CDR1 and CDR2 are MNHNS and SASEGT. Unmatched junction bases numbered 9, after V lost 2 bases and J lost 7 bases. The CDR3 bases are TGTGCCAGCAGTGAACAATCACAGGGGGCGCGGGAGCAGTACTTC. The encoded protein is CASSEQSQGAREQYF.

This clone was seen a few times. The chain couples TRBV7-2 to TRBJ2-7, with a weak D call TRBD2 (6 bases). Germline V gives CDR1 SGHTA, CDR2 FQGNSA. Trimming stripped 2 bases from V and 0 bases from J, with 17 bases between. The CDR3 is 17 residues long. The CDR3 loop is CASSLNLGGVSSYEQYF. The CDR3 DNA is TGTGCCAGCAGCTTAAACCTTGGCGGGGTGTCCTCCTACGAGCAGTACTTC. The entire variable domain, with the rest obtained from reference TRBV7-2 and TRBJ2-7, is as follows: GAGVSQSPSNKVTEKGKDVELRCDPISGHTALYWYRQSLGQGLEFLIYFQGNSAPDKSGLPSDRFSAERTGGSVSTLTIQRTQQEDSAVYLCASSLNLGGVSSYEQYFGPGTRLTVT.

J is TRBJ1-6 and V is TRBV6-5; TRBD1 aligns across 9 bases. This CDR3 comprises 15 residues. The germline gives CDR1 MNHEY, CDR2 SVGAGI. Germline trimming cut 10 bases from V and 2 bases from J; bases unmatched to any gene: 6. The CDR3 bases are TGTGCCACCTGGACAGGGGAGACCTATAATTCACCCCTCCACTTT. Its translation is CATWTGETYNSPLHF.

The CDR3 spells CASSESLELTDTQYF. CDR3 nucleotide sequence: TGCGCCAGCAGTGAGTCTCTTGAACTCACAGATACGCAGTATTTT. This chain connects TRBV10-1 to TRBJ2-3, with no clear D. The germline V gene encodes CDR1 WNHNN and CDR2 SYGVQD (reference sequence). The CDR3 extends over 15 amino acids. V was shortened by 0 bases and J by 2 bases, with 9 bases between the two germline ends.

The V and J genes are TRBV10-3 and TRBJ1-2; no reliable D call. The V gene's germline CDR1 is ENHRY and CDR2 SYGVKD. V lost 4 bases to trimming and J lost 8 bases, with 11 bases between them. The CDR3 loop spans 12 amino acids. In DNA, the CDR3 is TGTGCCATCAGTGGGGCCCCACCGGGCTACACCTTC. This sequence encodes CAISGAPPGYTF.